A single sample gave rise to the 6 T cell receptor beta chains below, sequenced in a study of blood T cell repertoires in COVID-19. The method was immunoSEQ multiplex PCR; TCRdb's version includes in-frame clones alone and lacks a portion of them. The sample includes roughly 70,000 clones, more than 80% of them seen just once. Sequenced input: peripheral blood. The receptors shown here come from a woman of 80 years or more with active COVID-19.

The chain couples TRBV2 to TRBJ2-5; 9 bases are shared with TRBD2. This CDR3 has 13 amino acids. Germline trimming cut 8 bases from V and 3 bases from J; bases unmatched to any gene: 4. Germline lookup yields CDR1 SNHLY and CDR2 FYNNEI. This CDR3 reads CASEAGGEETQYF. CDR3 sequence (DNA): TGTGCCAGCGAAGCGGGAGGTGAAGAGACCCAGTACTTC.

V usage is TRBV3-1 (or the pseudogene TRBV3-2) and J usage is TRBJ1-4; D possibly corresponds to TRBD1 (5 bases). Germline CDR1 is LGHDT and CDR2 is YNNKEL (reference sequence). Trimming shortened V by 0 bases and J by 5 bases, and 13 bases separated the two germline ends. The CDR3 runs to 16 residues. DNA of the CDR3: TGTGCCAGCAGCCAAGAATCGGCAGGGATAAATGAAAAACTGTTTTTT. Its protein is CASSQESAGINEKLFF.

The chain links TRBV5-5 to TRBJ2-1; D remains ambiguous. This CDR3 has 15 amino acids. V lost 0 bases and J 3 bases, leaving 10 bases between the germline ends. CDR1 and CDR2 (germline): SGHKS, YYEKEE (reference sequence). DNA of the CDR3: TGTGCCAGCAGCTTGGCATTTAACTACTACAATGAGCAGTTCTTC. Residues: CASSLAFNYYNEQFF.

The CDR3 DNA sequence: TGTGCCAGCAGCCCAACCGGGACTAGGGGCTACGAGCAGTACTTC. It translates to CASSPTGTRGYEQYF. The rearrangement joins TRBV7-3 to TRBJ2-7; 8 positions match TRBD2. The germline gives CDR1 SGHTA, CDR2 FQGTGA. The CDR3 loop spans 15 amino acids. V trimming: 5 bases; J trimming: 3 bases; junction bases outside the gene matches: 9.

This chain connects TRBV19 to TRBJ2-1; 9 nucleotides match TRBD2. This CDR3 contains 15 residues. In germline, CDR1 is LNHDA, CDR2 SQIVND (reference sequence). V gave up 7 bases and J gave up 4 bases; unmatched junction bases: 8. The CDR3, as DNA: TGTGCCAGTATTCCTACTAGCGGGCTTTACAATGAGCAGTTCTTC. It encodes CASIPTSGLYNEQFF. The full variable domain, its missing parts supplied by reference TRBV19 and TRBJ2-1, is DGGITQSPKYLFRKEGQNVTLSCEQNLNHDAMYWYRQDPGQGLRLIYYSQIVNDFQKGDIAEGYSVSREKKESFPLTVTSAQKNPTAFYLCASIPTSGLYNEQFFGPGTRLTVL.

This chain connects TRBV28 to TRBJ2-1, with D perhaps matching TRBD2 (6 bases). Germline lookup yields CDR1 MDHEN and CDR2 SYDVKM. V lost 4 bases and J 6 bases, leaving 13 bases between the germline ends. The CDR3 covers 14 residues. CDR3 nucleotides: TGTGCCAGCAGTTCCCCCACTAGCCGCAATGAGCAGTTCTTC. Translating it yields CASSSPTSRNEQFF.